These T cell receptor beta chains were read from a single sample in a study of cytomegalovirus exposure and HLA in healthy donors. The method was immunoSEQ multiplex PCR; TCRdb's version includes in-frame clones alone and lacks a portion of them. The sample carries approximately 110,000 clones, less than 80% recorded once. Sequenced material: PBMCs. The receptors derive from a man aged 30-40 years in good health and CMV-seropositive. The CDR3 runs from the conserved cysteine through the conserved F or W. Each record gives: D gene, V gene, clone size, J gene, CDR3 DNA, CDR3 protein. The D gene is left open where the match is weak. Expanded clones get a size class; other rows say once, few or many, or leave the size out.

D gene: TRBD2; V gene: TRBV5-8; clone size: -; J gene: TRBJ2-3; CDR3 DNA: TGTGCCAGCACCCTGGGAGGGTTGGGAGATACGCAGTATTTT; CDR3 protein: CASTLGGLGDTQYF
D gene: -; V gene: TRBV5-1; clone size: -; J gene: TRBJ2-3; CDR3 DNA: TGCGCCAGCAGCTACCAGGGGGGCGTCACAGATACGCAGTATTTT; CDR3 protein: CASSYQGGVTDTQYF
D gene: TRBD1; V gene: TRBV5-1; clone size: -; J gene: TRBJ2-2; CDR3 DNA: TGCGCCAGCAGCTTGGGGACAGGCGTTGTGACCGGGGAGCTGTTTTTT; CDR3 protein: CASSLGTGVVTGELFF
D gene: -; V gene: TRBV11-3; clone size: -; J gene: TRBJ2-1; CDR3 DNA: TGTGCCAGCAGCTTGGTACAGATGGTCAATGAGCAGTTCTTC; CDR3 protein: CASSLVQMVNEQFF
D gene: -; V gene: TRBV7-9; clone size: -; J gene: TRBJ1-2; CDR3 DNA: TGTGCCAGCAGTAACCGCCAGGCAGTAGAGGGCTACACCTTC; CDR3 protein: CASSNRQAVEGYTF
D gene: -; V gene: TRBV7-8; clone size: -; J gene: TRBJ1-1; CDR3 DNA: TGTGCCAGCAGCTTAGTACGGGGAGGAAACACTGAAGCTTTCTTT; CDR3 protein: CASSLVRGGNTEAFF
D gene: -; V gene: TRBV9; clone size: -; J gene: TRBJ2-1; CDR3 DNA: TGTGCCAGCAGCGTAGAGACTAGATACAATGAGCAGTTCTTC; CDR3 protein: CASSVETRYNEQFF
D gene: TRBD1; V gene: TRBV7-6; clone size: -; J gene: TRBJ1-5; CDR3 DNA: TGTGCCAGCAGCCGGACAGGGCCGGGCCAGCCCCAGCATTTT; CDR3 protein: CASSRTGPGQPQHF
D gene: -; V gene: TRBV15; clone size: -; J gene: TRBJ1-1; CDR3 DNA: TGTGCCACCAGCAGAGATTATGAGGGTGAAGCTTTCTTT; CDR3 protein: CATSRDYEGEAFF
D gene: TRBD1; V gene: TRBV2; clone size: -; J gene: TRBJ1-1; CDR3 DNA: TGTGCCAGCAGTGGACAGGGGAATACTGAAGCTTTCTTT; CDR3 protein: CASSGQGNTEAFF
D gene: TRBD1; V gene: TRBV7-8; clone size: -; J gene: TRBJ2-7; CDR3 DNA: TGTGCCAGCAGCCTGGAGGGGGGACAGGGGGCGTTCGAGCAGTACTTC; CDR3 protein: CASSLEGGQGAFEQYF
D gene: -; V gene: TRBV18; clone size: -; J gene: TRBJ1-2; CDR3 DNA: TGTGCCAGCTCACCACGAGCGGAGAACTATGGCTACACCTTC; CDR3 protein: CASSPRAENYGYTF
D gene: TRBD2; V gene: TRBV18; clone size: -; J gene: TRBJ2-1; CDR3 DNA: TGTGCCAGCTCACCACGGACTAGCGGCAATGAGCAGTTCTTC; CDR3 protein: CASSPRTSGNEQFF
D gene: TRBD1; V gene: TRBV29-1; clone size: -; J gene: TRBJ2-7; CDR3 DNA: TGCAGCGTTGAAAAGGAGGGACAGGGGATCGAGCAGTACTTC; CDR3 protein: CSVEKEGQGIEQYF
D gene: -; V gene: TRBV9; clone size: -; J gene: TRBJ2-7; CDR3 DNA: TGTGCCAGCAGCGTATCGCCCCTAGGCTCCTACGAGCAGTACTTC; CDR3 protein: CASSVSPLGSYEQYF
D gene: TRBD1; V gene: TRBV29-1; clone size: few; J gene: TRBJ1-2; CDR3 DNA: TGCAGCGTTGACGTCGCAGGGGGCGCGAACGGCTACACCTTC; CDR3 protein: CSVDVAGGANGYTF
D gene: -; V gene: TRBV10-3; clone size: -; J gene: TRBJ1-2; CDR3 DNA: TGTGCCATCAAGGGGGACCCCGATGGCTACACCTTC; CDR3 protein: CAIKGDPDGYTF
D gene: -; V gene: TRBV7-9; clone size: -; J gene: TRBJ2-2; CDR3 DNA: TGTGCCAGCAGCCCCCACTACCCTGGGACCGGGGAGCTGTTTTTT; CDR3 protein: CASSPHYPGTGELFF
D gene: TRBD1; V gene: TRBV27; clone size: -; J gene: TRBJ1-6; CDR3 DNA: TGTGCCAGCAGAAGTCCGGTCAGGGGGCGCACTAATTCACCCCTCCACTTT; CDR3 protein: CASRSPVRGRTNSPLHF
D gene: -; V gene: TRBV18; clone size: -; J gene: TRBJ1-2; CDR3 DNA: TGTGCCAGCTCACCAGGACTCGAGGGCTATGGCTACACCTTC; CDR3 protein: CASSPGLEGYGYTF
D gene: -; V gene: TRBV19; clone size: few; J gene: TRBJ1-2; CDR3 DNA: TGTGCCAGTAGTATTTCTGGAGCTAACTATGGCTACACCTTC; CDR3 protein: CASSISGANYGYTF
D gene: -; V gene: TRBV6-5; clone size: -; J gene: TRBJ1-2; CDR3 DNA: TGTGCCAGCAGTTACTCCGAGAACTATGGCTACACCTTC; CDR3 protein: CASSYSENYGYTF
D gene: -; V gene: TRBV7-9; clone size: -; J gene: TRBJ2-1; CDR3 DNA: TGTGCCAGCAGCTTAGTAATCCGGAATGAGCAGTTCTTC; CDR3 protein: CASSLVIRNEQFF
D gene: TRBD1; V gene: TRBV9; clone size: few; J gene: TRBJ2-5; CDR3 DNA: TGTGCCAGCAGCGTAGCCCTGGGAACAGGGGGCTGGGAGACCCAGTACTTC; CDR3 protein: CASSVALGTGGWETQYF
D gene: TRBD1; V gene: TRBV7-9; clone size: -; J gene: TRBJ1-1; CDR3 DNA: TGTGCCAGCAGCTTAGCCGGGACAGCCGGGACTGAAGCTTTCTTT; CDR3 protein: CASSLAGTAGTEAFF